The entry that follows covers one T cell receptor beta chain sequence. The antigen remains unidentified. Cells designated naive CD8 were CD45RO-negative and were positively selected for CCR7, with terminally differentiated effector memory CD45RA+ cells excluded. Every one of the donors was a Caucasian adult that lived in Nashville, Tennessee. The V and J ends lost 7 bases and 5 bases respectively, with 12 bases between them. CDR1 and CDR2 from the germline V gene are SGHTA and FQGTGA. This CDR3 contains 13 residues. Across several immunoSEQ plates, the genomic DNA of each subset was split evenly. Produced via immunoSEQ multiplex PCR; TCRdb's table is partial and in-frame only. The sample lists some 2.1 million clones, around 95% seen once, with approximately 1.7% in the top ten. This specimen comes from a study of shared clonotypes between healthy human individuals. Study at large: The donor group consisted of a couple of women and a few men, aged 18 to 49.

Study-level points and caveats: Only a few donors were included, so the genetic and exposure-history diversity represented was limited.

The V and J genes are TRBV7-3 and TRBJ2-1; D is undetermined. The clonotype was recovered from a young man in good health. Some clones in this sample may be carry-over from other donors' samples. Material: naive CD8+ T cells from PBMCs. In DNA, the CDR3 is TGTGCCAGCAACAACGTACAGAACAATGAGCAGTTCTTC. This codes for CASNNVQNNEQFF.